This T cell receptor beta chain came from a study of blood T cell repertoires in COVID-19. On the study more broadly: Sites in the United States, Italy and Spain provided acute and convalescent COVID-19 samples. T cells, B-cell-depleted T cells, or PBMCs provided the cDNA or gDNA that served as material.

The CDR3 sequence is 15 residues long. The ends lost 3 bases at V and 7 bases at J; junction bases unmatched: 8. Germline assignment: CDR1 SGHTA and CDR2 FQGNSA. Libraries were prepared by immunoSEQ multiplex PCR; TCRdb keeps only in-frame clonotypes and omits some of them. The repertoire holds about 190,000 clones, over 75% seen once, with approximately 15% in the top ten. This clone has a single count. Sequencing used peripheral blood. The chain uses TRBV7-2 and TRBJ2-7; 11 bases agree with TRBD2. The TCR originated in a man aged 50 or older who had recovered from COVID-19. The CDR3 here is CASSFTLAGGKEQYF. The DNA for the CDR3 is TGTGCCAGCAGCTTTACTCTAGCGGGAGGTAAAGAGCAGTACTTC. The full variable domain, in which reference TRBV7-2 and TRBJ2-7 provide the parts outside the CDR3, is GAGVSQSPSNKVTEKGKDVELRCDPISGHTALYWYRQSLGQGLEFLIYFQGNSAPDKSGLPSDRFSAERTGGSVSTLTIQRTQQEDSAVYLCASSFTLAGGKEQYFGPGTRLTVT.